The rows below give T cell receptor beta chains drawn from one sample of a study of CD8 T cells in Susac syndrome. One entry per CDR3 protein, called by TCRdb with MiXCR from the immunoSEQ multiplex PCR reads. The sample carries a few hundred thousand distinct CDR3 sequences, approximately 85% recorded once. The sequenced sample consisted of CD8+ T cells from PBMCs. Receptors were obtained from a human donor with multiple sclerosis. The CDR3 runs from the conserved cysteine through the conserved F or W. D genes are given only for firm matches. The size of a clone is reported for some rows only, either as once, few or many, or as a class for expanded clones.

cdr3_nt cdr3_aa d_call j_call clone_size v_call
TGTGCCAGCAGTTACTCGGACAGCTTGAACACTGAAGCTTTCTTT CASSYSDSLNTEAFF NA TRBJ1-1 NA TRBV6-5
TGTGCCAGCAGTGATGGGACTTCTGCTTTCTTT CASSDGTSAFF NA TRBJ1-1 NA TRBV25-1
TGCAGCGTACCTCAGGGGACGGATGGCTACACCTTC CSVPQGTDGYTF NA TRBJ1-2 NA TRBV29-1
TGTGCCAGCAGCAAAGGTTTAGAGGCCCAGGGGGTCACTAACTATGGCTACACCTTC CASSKGLEAQGVTNYGYTF NA TRBJ1-2 NA TRBV21-1
TGTGCCAGCAGTGACTCACAGTTGAACACTGAAGCTTTCTTT CASSDSQLNTEAFF NA TRBJ1-1 NA TRBV2
TGTGCCAGCAGTCCCCAAGTGGTAGCGGGGGGCACCGGGGAGCTGTTTTTT CASSPQVVAGGTGELFF TRBD2 TRBJ2-2 NA TRBV2
TGTGCCAGCAGCCCCTCGGACAGGGTCCTCACTGAAGCTTTCTTT CASSPSDRVLTEAFF TRBD1 TRBJ1-1 NA TRBV7-9
TGTGCCACCAGCGAGGGCCTCATGAACACTGAAGCTTTCTTT CATSEGLMNTEAFF NA TRBJ1-1 once TRBV15
TGTGCCAGCAGTTACTATCGGAGCTCCTACGAGCAGTACTTC CASSYYRSSYEQYF NA TRBJ2-7 NA TRBV6-5
TGCGCCATCAAGGACCTTCACAGGTTGGGGCAGCCCCAGCATTTT CAIKDLHRLGQPQHF NA TRBJ1-5 NA TRBV23-1
TGTGCCAGCAGCCCCGGGGGAAGTGGTGAAGCTTTCTTT CASSPGGSGEAFF NA TRBJ1-1 NA TRBV27
TGTGCCAGCAGCAGGGGGGCCAGCAATCAGCCCCAGCATTTT CASSRGASNQPQHF TRBD1 TRBJ1-5 NA TRBV27
TGTGCCAGCAGCCGGACGGTTTCGAACACTGAAGCTTTCTTT CASSRTVSNTEAFF NA TRBJ1-1 NA TRBV7-9
TGTGCCAGCAGCTTAGACCGGGAGGAAGGTGGGCAAGAGACCCAGTACTTC CASSLDREEGGQETQYF TRBD2 TRBJ2-5 NA TRBV13
TGCAGTGCCCGGACAGAGTATAATTCACCCCTCCACTTT CSARTEYNSPLHF NA TRBJ1-6 NA TRBV20-1
TGTGCCAGCAGCCCGTGGGGACAGGGGGGATACAATGAGCAGTTCTTC CASSPWGQGGYNEQFF TRBD1 TRBJ2-1 once TRBV7-2
TGCGCCAGCAGCTTCCGGGAGCCGTCCTACGAGCAGTACTTC CASSFREPSYEQYF NA TRBJ2-7 NA TRBV5-1
TGTGCCACCATGAGGACAGGTACTGAAGCTTTCTTT CATMRTGTEAFF TRBD1 TRBJ1-1 once TRBV2
TGTGCCAGCAGCCCACCCAGACAGGGGGCGCATTACGAGCAGTACTTC CASSPPRQGAHYEQYF TRBD1 TRBJ2-7 NA TRBV5-6
TGTGCCAGCAGTGAAGGGGGAGGCGCCCACGAGCAGTACTTC CASSEGGGAHEQYF NA TRBJ2-7 NA TRBV2
TGCGCCAGCAGCCAAGAGTACCGGGCAACAGATACGCAGTATTTT CASSQEYRATDTQYF NA TRBJ2-3 NA TRBV4-1
TGTGCCACCAGCAGAGGCCGAGACTCGCGAGGGGAGCAGTATTTT CATSRGRDSRGEQYF NA TRBJ2-3 NA TRBV15